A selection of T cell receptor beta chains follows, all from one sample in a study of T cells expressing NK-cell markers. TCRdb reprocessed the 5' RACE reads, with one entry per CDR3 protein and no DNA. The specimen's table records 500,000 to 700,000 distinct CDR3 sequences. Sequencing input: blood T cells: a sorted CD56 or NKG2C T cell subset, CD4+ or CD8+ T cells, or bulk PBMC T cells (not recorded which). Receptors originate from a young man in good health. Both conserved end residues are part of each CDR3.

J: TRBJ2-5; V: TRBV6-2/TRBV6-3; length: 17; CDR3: CASSYSRGTQIQETQYF
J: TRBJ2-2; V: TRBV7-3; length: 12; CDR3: CASSPEKGELFF
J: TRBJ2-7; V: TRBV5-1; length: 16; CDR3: CASSLAGRRGVDEQYF
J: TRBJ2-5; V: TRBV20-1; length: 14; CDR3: CSASFPHLQETQYF
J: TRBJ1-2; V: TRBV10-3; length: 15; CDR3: CAISELTDISGGYTF
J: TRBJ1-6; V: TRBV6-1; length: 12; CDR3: CASSAAGTASHF
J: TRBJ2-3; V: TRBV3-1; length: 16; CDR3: CASSPAGLAATDTQYF
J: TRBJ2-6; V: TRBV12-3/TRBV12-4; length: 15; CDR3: CASSLGTGTSDVLTF
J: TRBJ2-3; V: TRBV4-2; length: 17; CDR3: CASSQGLGLASTDTQYF
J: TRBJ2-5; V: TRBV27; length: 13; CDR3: CASKSRAKETQYF
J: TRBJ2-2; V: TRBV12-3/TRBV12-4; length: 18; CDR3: CASSTLGLAGGGTGELFF
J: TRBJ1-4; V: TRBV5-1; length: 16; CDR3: CASSRGAVDKNEKLFF
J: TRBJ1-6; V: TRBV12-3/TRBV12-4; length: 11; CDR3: CATRGESPLHF
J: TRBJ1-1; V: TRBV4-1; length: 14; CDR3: CASSQGGRNTEAFF
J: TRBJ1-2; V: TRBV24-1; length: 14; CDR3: CATSPSSSNYGYTF
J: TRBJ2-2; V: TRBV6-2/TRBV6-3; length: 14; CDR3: CASTQIPNTGELFF
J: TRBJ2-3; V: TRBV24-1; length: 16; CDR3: CATSDLGQGATDTQYF
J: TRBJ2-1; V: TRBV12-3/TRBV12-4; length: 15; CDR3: CASTQGFAEGNEQFF
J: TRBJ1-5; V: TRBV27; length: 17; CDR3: CASSFLGVRGSNQPQHF
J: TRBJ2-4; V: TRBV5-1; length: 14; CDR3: CASSLLWGQNIQYF
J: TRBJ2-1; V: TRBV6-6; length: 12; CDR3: CASKGFGGEQFF
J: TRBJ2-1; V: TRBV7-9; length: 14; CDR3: CASTLQSSYNEQFF
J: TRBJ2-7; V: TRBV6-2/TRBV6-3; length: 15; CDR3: CASSYMAGLSYEQYF
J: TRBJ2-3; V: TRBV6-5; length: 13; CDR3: CASSYSERDSQYF
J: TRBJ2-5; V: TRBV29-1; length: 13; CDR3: CSVEEGRGETQYF
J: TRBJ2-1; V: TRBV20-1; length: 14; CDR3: CSANPILAGSEQFF
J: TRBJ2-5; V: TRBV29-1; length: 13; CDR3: CSVMTGPLETQYF
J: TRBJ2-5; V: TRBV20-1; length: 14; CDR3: CSAPQGQPQETQYF
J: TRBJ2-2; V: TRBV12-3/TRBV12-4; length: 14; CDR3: CASRGTANTGELFF
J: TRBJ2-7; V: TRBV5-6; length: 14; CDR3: CASSLLAGDSEQYF
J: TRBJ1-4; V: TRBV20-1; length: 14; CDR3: CSAGSGATNEKLFF
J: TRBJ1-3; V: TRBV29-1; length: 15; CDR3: CSVVEGGGSGNTIYF
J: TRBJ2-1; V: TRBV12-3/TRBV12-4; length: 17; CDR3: CASSPEGLAGDGNEQFF
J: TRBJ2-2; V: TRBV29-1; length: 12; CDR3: CSVFLGTGELFF
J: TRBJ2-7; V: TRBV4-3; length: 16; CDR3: CASSQGNRGSSYEQYF
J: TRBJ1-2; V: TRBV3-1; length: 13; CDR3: CASSQLGATGYTF
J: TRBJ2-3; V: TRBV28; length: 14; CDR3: CASSSPGFTDTQYF
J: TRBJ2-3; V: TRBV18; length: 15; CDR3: CASSQPAGLLDTQYF
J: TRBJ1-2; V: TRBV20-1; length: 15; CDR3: CSARVLQTANYGYTF
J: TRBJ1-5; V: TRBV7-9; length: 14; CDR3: CASSLAAGRQPQHF
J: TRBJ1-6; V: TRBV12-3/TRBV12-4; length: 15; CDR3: CASSPGQAYGSPLHF
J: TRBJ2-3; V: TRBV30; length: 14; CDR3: CAWSEGQTTDTQYF
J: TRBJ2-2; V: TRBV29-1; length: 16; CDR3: CSVSMGLAGETGELFF
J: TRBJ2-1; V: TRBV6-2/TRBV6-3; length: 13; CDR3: CASSYTPGLQQFF
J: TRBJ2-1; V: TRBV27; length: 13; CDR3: CASSLLAGPEQFF
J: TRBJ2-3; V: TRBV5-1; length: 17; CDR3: CASSPQPQRTSTDTQYF
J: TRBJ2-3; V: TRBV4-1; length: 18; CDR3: CASSLLPGLAGPTDTQYF
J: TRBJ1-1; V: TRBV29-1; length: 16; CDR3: CSVGGRGLRRGTEAFF
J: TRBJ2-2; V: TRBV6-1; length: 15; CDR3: CASGRQGLNTGELFF
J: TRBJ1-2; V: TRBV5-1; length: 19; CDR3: CASSWQGKTGRQGNYGYTF
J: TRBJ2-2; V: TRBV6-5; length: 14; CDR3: CASSYGGLTGELFF
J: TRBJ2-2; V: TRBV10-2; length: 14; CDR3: CASSEGGEPGELFF
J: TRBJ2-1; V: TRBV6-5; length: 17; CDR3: CASSYPRLAGEANEQFF